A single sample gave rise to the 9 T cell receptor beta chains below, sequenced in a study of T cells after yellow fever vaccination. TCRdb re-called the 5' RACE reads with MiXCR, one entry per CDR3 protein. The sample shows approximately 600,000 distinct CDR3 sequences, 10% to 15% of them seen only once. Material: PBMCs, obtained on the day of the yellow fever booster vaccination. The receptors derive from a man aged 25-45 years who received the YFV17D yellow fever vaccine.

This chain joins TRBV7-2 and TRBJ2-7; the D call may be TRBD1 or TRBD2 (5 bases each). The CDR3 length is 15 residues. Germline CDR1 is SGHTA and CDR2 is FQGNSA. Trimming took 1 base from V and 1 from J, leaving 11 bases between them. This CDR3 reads CASSLEGLASYEQYF. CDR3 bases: TGTGCCAGCAGCTTAGAGGGGCTAGCTTCCTACGAGCAGTACTTC.

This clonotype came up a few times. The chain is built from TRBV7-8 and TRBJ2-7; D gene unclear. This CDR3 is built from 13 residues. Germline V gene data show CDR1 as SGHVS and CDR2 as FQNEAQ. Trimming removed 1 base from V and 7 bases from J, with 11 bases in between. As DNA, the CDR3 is TGTGCCAGCAGCTTAGTACACCTTAGGGAGCAGTACTTC. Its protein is CASSLVHLREQYF. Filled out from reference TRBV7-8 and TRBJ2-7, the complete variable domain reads GAGVSQSPRYKVAKRGQDVALRCDPISGHVSLFWYQQALGQGPEFLTYFQNEAQLDKSGLPSDRFFAERPEGSVSTLKIQRTQQEDSAVYLCASSLVHLREQYFGPGTRLTVT.

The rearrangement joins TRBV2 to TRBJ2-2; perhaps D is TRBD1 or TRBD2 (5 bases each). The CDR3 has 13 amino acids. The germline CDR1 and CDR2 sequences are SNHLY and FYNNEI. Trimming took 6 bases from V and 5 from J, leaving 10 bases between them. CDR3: CASRGTMTGELFF. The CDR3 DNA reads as TGTGCCAGCAGGGGGACGATGACCGGGGAGCTGTTTTTT.

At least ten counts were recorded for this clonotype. CDR3 sequence: CASEVRASGANVLTF. CDR3 nucleotides: TGTGCCAGCGAGGTACGAGCTTCTGGGGCCAACGTCCTGACTTTC. The V gene is TRBV12-3 or TRBV12-4, the J gene TRBJ2-6; no clear D gene. Trimming cost V 8 bases and J 1 base, with 12 bases left between them. This CDR3 is 15 amino acids long.

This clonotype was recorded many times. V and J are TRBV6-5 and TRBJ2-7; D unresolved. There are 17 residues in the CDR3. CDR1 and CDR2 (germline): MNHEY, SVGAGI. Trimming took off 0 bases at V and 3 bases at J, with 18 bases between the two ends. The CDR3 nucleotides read TGTGCCAGCAGTTACTCGGGTGACCGCACTCCGGGCTACGAGCAGTACTTC. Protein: CASSYSGDRTPGYEQYF.

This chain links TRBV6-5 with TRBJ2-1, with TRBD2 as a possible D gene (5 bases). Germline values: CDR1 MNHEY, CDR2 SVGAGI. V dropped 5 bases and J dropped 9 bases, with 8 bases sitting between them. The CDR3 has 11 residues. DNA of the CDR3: TGTGCCAGCAGTACTAGTGGTGAGCAGTTCTTC. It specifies CASSTSGEQFF.

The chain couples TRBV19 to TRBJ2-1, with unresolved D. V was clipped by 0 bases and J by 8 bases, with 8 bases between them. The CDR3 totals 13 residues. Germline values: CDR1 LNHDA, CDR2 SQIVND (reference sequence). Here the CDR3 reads CASSIDYGYEQFF. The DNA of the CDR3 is TGTGCCAGTAGTATAGATTACGGTTATGAGCAGTTCTTC.

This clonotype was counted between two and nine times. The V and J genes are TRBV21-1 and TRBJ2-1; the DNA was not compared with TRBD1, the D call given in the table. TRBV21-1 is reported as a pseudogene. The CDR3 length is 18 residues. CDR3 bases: TGTGCCAGCAGCAAAGATTGGAGACAGGGAGCCACTTACAATGAGCAGTTCTTC. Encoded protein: CASSKDWRQGATYNEQFF.

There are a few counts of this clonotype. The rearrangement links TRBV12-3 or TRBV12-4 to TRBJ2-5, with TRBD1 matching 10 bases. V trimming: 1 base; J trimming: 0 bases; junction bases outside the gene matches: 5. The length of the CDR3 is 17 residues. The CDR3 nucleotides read TGTGCCAGCAGTTTAGGGGACAGGGGCTTCCACCAAGAGACCCAGTACTTC. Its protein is CASSLGDRGFHQETQYF.